One and the same sample provided the 24 T cell receptor beta chains below, sequenced in a study of identical twins. TCRdb called the 5' RACE reads again in MiXCR, with one record for every CDR3 protein. Here the sample spans under 300,000 distinct CDR3 sequences, about 9% being singletons. Another study also made use of these data, one on yellow fever vaccine responses in identical twins.

The specimen was CD8+ T cells sorted from blood. These receptors were collected from a woman under 30 in good health.

The chain employs TRBV6-2 or TRBV6-3 and TRBJ2-3; TRBD2 matches 7 bases. Trimming at V came to 0 bases and at J to 6 bases, leaving 9 bases not matched to a gene. The CDR3 sequence is 16 residues long. The V gene's germline CDR1 is MNHEY and CDR2 SVGEGT. The CDR3 DNA sequence: TGTGCCAGCAGTTACTCGACTAGCCGGGCGGGGGATACGCAGTATTTT. It codes for CASSYSTSRAGDTQYF.

This clonotype was detected only a few times. The chain uses TRBV27 and TRBJ2-1; D unclear. The V end lost 2 bases, the J end lost 4 bases, and 12 bases lay between the germline ends. The germline V gene encodes CDR1 MNHEY and CDR2 SMNVEV (reference sequence). This CDR3 region has 15 residues. CDR3 sequence reads: CASSLGWAVYNEQFF. CDR3 nucleotides: TGTGCCAGCAGTTTAGGGTGGGCAGTATACAATGAGCAGTTCTTC.

In this sample, this clonotype turned up a few times. V gene TRBV12-3 or TRBV12-4 combines with J gene TRBJ2-3, with a weak D call TRBD1 (6 bases). The CDR3 runs 14 residues. Trimming took 7 bases from V and 3 from J, leaving 14 bases between them. The CDR3 coding sequence is TGTGCCAGCACCTCCACAGGGCTAACAGATACGCAGTATTTT. Protein: CASTSTGLTDTQYF.

The chain joins TRBV27 to TRBJ2-3; 7 positions match TRBD1. CDR3 length: 15 amino acids. With V trimmed by 6 bases and J by 5 bases, 11 bases remained unmatched. Germline V gene sequence: CDR1 MNHEY, CDR2 SMNVEV (reference sequence). The CDR3 loop is CASSEYDRVGDTQYF. The CDR3 region has the DNA TGTGCCAGCAGCGAGTATGACAGGGTCGGAGATACGCAGTATTTT.

This clonotype was observed at least ten times. The rearrangement uses TRBV29-1 and TRBJ1-2; D not resolved. The CDR3 spans 16 residues. Trimming pared 8 bases from V and 0 bases from J, leaving 22 bases between. CDR1 is SQVTM, CDR2 ANQGSEA, per germline. The chain's CDR3 is CSIAGIWEAANYGYTF. CDR3 nucleotide sequence: TGCAGCATTGCGGGGATTTGGGAGGCAGCTAACTATGGCTACACCTTC.

This clonotype was detected a few times. This chain uses TRBV20-1 with TRBJ2-7; 10 bases match TRBD2. This CDR3 is built from 13 residues. The V segment lost 3 bases and the J segment 6 bases; nucleotides outside the gene matches: 5. Germline loops: CDR1 DFQATT, CDR2 SNEGSKA (reference sequence). CDR3: CSARASGSSEQYF. Written as DNA, the CDR3 is TGCAGTGCTAGGGCTAGCGGGAGCTCCGAGCAGTACTTC.

This chain connects TRBV4-1 to TRBJ1-3; D not resolved. The V and J ends lost 0 bases and 4 bases respectively, with 4 bases between them. CDR1 is MGHRA, CDR2 YSYEKL, per germline. The CDR3 has 13 residues. Here the CDR3 DNA reads TGCGCCAGCAGCCAAGAACCGGGAAACACCATATATTTT. This encodes CASSQEPGNTIYF.

This clonotype was counted many times. The chain employs TRBV6-1 and TRBJ2-4, with a weak D call TRBD1 (6 bases). V dropped 5 bases and J dropped 3 bases, with 17 bases sitting between them. This CDR3 is built from 16 residues. Per germline, CDR1 MNHNS and CDR2 SASEGT. The CDR3 spells CASSPEGVEGKNIQYF. As DNA, the CDR3 is TGTGCCAGCAGTCCCGAGGGGGTGGAAGGCAAAAACATTCAGTACTTC.

This clonotype was observed many times. The chain recombines TRBV3-1 with TRBJ2-3; tentatively, D is TRBD1 or TRBD2 (5 bases each). The length of the CDR3 is 13 residues. From germline, CDR1 is LGHDT and CDR2 YNNKEL (reference sequence). V shed 5 bases and J shed 14 bases, with 20 bases lying between them. CDR3 coding DNA: TGTGCCAGCAGCTCTCCGGGACCCCCGATTGCGTATTTT. It codes for CASSSPGPPIAYF.

CDR3 protein: CSARLAGDVDEQFF. Here the CDR3 DNA reads TGCAGTGCTAGACTAGCGGGGGATGTCGATGAGCAGTTCTTC. The rearrangement uses TRBV20-1 and TRBJ2-1; TRBD2 matches at 10 bases. The CDR3 covers 14 residues. The ends lost 2 bases at V and 8 bases at J; junction bases unmatched: 6. Germline loops: CDR1 DFQATT, CDR2 SNEGSKA (reference sequence).

CDR3 residues: CASSQLGLAGDVNEQFF. CDR3 sequence (DNA): TGTGCCAGCAGCCAACTCGGACTAGCGGGGGATGTCAATGAGCAGTTCTTC. The chain employs TRBV4-2 and TRBJ2-1, with 13 bases identical to TRBD2. The J segment lost 6 bases and the V segment lost 2 bases, leaving 7 bases of the junction unmatched. CDR3 length: 17 amino acids. Germline assignment: CDR1 LGHNA and CDR2 YNFKEQ.

This clonotype was observed many times. The V gene is TRBV3-1, the J gene TRBJ2-1, with D perhaps assigned TRBD1 or TRBD2 (7 bases each). Germline V gene sequence: CDR1 LGHDT, CDR2 YNNKEL (reference sequence). Between the trimmed V and J ends, which lost 5 bases and 5 bases, there was a span of 19 bases. This CDR3 spans 16 amino acids. The CDR3 DNA sequence: TGTGCCAGCAGCAGCTACCCAGGGGGGGCCGACAATGAGCAGTTCTTC. Translation gives CASSSYPGGADNEQFF.

This clonotype was seen more than once but under ten times. This sequence joins TRBV28 and TRBJ2-3; D call uncertain. CDR1 and CDR2 from the germline V gene are MDHEN and SYDVKM. Trimming removed 7 bases from V and 5 bases from J, with 19 bases in between. This CDR3 comprises 15 residues. The CDR3 nucleotides read TGTGCCAGCATCCTCTCGACGAGGTTCCGAGATACGCAGTATTTT. This translates into CASILSTRFRDTQYF.

This clonotype was seen more than once but under ten times. V is TRBV20-1 and J is TRBJ2-7; D perhaps matches TRBD1 (6 bases). This CDR3 has 13 amino acids. The V gene lost 5 bases and the J gene lost 3 bases, with 14 bases spanning the gap. Germline V gene sequence: CDR1 DFQATT, CDR2 SNEGSKA (reference sequence). The CDR3 here is CSAWDILDYEQYF. Written as DNA, the CDR3 is TGCAGTGCTTGGGACATATTGGACTACGAGCAGTACTTC.

The genes are TRBV5-6 and TRBJ2-5; D is perhaps TRBD1 (6 bases). CDR1 is SGHDT, CDR2 YYEEEE, per germline. This CDR3 spans 16 amino acids. V was clipped by 4 bases and J by 6 bases, with 22 bases between them. CDR3 in amino acids: CASSMDIGTQGQTQYF. The DNA for the CDR3 is TGTGCCAGCAGCATGGACATCGGGACACAGGGACAGACCCAGTACTTC.

This clonotype has just a few counts. The V and J genes are TRBV5-5 and TRBJ2-2; no clear D. The CDR3 consists of 15 residues. The V and J ends lost 0 bases and 0 bases respectively, with 6 bases between them. Germline loops: CDR1 SGHKS, CDR2 YYEKEE (reference sequence). CDR3 nucleotide sequence: TGTGCCAGCAGCTTGGAAAGAGCGAACACCGGGGAGCTGTTTTTT. Translation gives CASSLERANTGELFF.

V gene TRBV10-2 combines with J gene TRBJ2-7; TRBD1 might be the D (6 bases). Germline V gene sequence: CDR1 WSHSY, CDR2 SAAADI. V was pared by 7 bases and J by 2 bases, with 12 bases between. The length of the CDR3 is 13 residues. The CDR3 here is CASNDQGTYEQYF. The CDR3 DNA follows: TGCGCCAGCAATGATCAGGGGACCTACGAGCAGTACTTC.

This clonotype occurred a few times. The chain carries TRBV29-1 and TRBJ1-2; TRBD1 matches 7 bases. This CDR3 region has 12 residues. Germline V gene lookup returns CDR1 SQVTM and CDR2 ANQGSEA. With 5 bases clipped from V and 10 bases from J, the junction kept 10 bases outside the gene matches. CDR3 region: CSVLGQDSLYTF. The CDR3 nucleotides are TGCAGCGTTCTCGGACAGGACTCCCTCTACACCTTC.

The chain links TRBV4-1 to TRBJ2-5; possible D gene TRBD1, 6 bases. V was cut by 1 base and J by 3 bases, with 9 bases left in between. CDR1 MGHRA and CDR2 YSYEKL come from the germline V gene. The CDR3 covers 14 residues. The CDR3 reads CASSQVSGEETQYF. The CDR3 DNA is TGCGCCAGCAGCCAAGTGTCAGGGGAAGAGACCCAGTACTTC.

This clonotype was found a few times. The rearrangement links TRBV27 to TRBJ2-7, with 10 nucleotides matching TRBD2. Germline V CDR1 and CDR2: MNHEY, SMNVEV (reference sequence). Trimming removed 4 bases from V and 4 bases from J; junction bases left unmatched: 4. This CDR3 has 14 amino acids. CDR3 in amino acids: CASSWASGRYEQYF. CDR3 DNA sequence: TGTGCCAGCAGTTGGGCTAGCGGGAGATACGAGCAGTACTTC.

As for this clonotype: A much larger clonotype is one base distant, so this may be a read error. V is TRBV4-3 and J is TRBJ2-3; TRBD1 aligns across 8 bases. The germline V gene has CDR1 LGHNA and CDR2 YSLEER. The CDR3 contains 16 residues. CDR3 sequence (DNA): TGCGCCAACAGCCAAGGGGGGACAGGATCCACAGATACGCAGTATTTT. Encoded protein: CANSQGGTGSTDTQYF.

V usage is TRBV4-1 and J usage is TRBJ2-7; perhaps TRBD1 as D (7 bases). Germline CDR1 MGHRA, CDR2 YSYEKL. Trimming pared 2 bases from V and 4 bases from J, leaving 15 bases between. The CDR3 totals 15 residues. CDR3 sequence: CASSQRGGGSYEQYF. As DNA, the CDR3 is TGCGCCAGCAGCCAACGCGGAGGGGGCTCGTACGAGCAGTACTTC.

This clonotype was counted at least ten times. The chain links TRBV27 to TRBJ2-3; D is uncertain. From germline, CDR1 is MNHEY and CDR2 SMNVEV (reference sequence). The CDR3 spans 14 residues. V gave up 0 bases and J gave up 0 bases, with 4 bases separating them. The CDR3 bases are TGTGCCAGCAGTTTATCTCTGAGCACAGATACGCAGTATTTT. It encodes CASSLSLSTDTQYF.

This clonotype has more than one count but fewer than ten. V and J are TRBV6-1 and TRBJ2-2; D remains unclear. V lost 5 bases to trimming and J lost 2 bases, with 9 bases between them. Germline V gene sequence: CDR1 MNHNS, CDR2 SASEGT. The CDR3 covers 14 residues. CDR3 bases: TGTGCCAGCAGTCCAAGATTCAACACCGGGGAGCTGTTTTTT. Its translation: CASSPRFNTGELFF.